This T cell receptor (beta chain) was profiled in a study of T-cell memory formation after mild COVID-19. TCRdb ran MiXCR on the 5' RACE reads and lists one entry per CDR3 protein. The data show about 350,000 distinct CDR3 sequences, under 15% seen once. Trimming took off 8 bases at V and 2 bases at J, with 12 bases between the two ends. CDR1 and CDR2 from the germline V gene are SGHTA and FQGTGA. This CDR3 has 13 residues. Sequences were obtained from PBMCs or a T cell subset sorted from them (not recorded which). This sequence was found in a man aged 18 to 30 who had mild COVID-19 (a few samples of this study predate the infection). Cell type and time point are not known. The rearrangement links TRBV7-3 to TRBJ1-1; possibly TRBD1 for D (5 bases). CDR3 DNA: TGTGCCAGCGGTCAGGGAGGAAACACTGAAGCTTTCTTT. Protein: CASGQGGNTEAFF. Drawing the rest from reference TRBV7-3 and TRBJ1-1, the complete variable domain is GAGVSQTPSNKVTEKGKYVELRCDPISGHTALYWYRQSLGQGPEFLIYFQGTGAADDSGLPNDRFFAVRPEGSVSTLKIQRTERGDSAVYLCASGQGGNTEAFFGQGTRLTVV.